Each of the 15 T cell receptor delta chains below was sequenced from the same sample in a study of Vδ1+ human thymocytes. The study's findings and limits: Thymic TRG and TRD repertoires appeared highly polyclonal, with Gaussian CDR3 length distributions.

Extracted RNA was reverse transcribed into cDNA. CDR3 amplicons came from multiplex PCR with pooled V-gene forward and constant-region reverse primers. TCRdb re-called clones from the multiplex PCR reads via CATT. Of about 55,000 delta-chain clones in the sample, more than 15% were seen once. These receptors lack a known antigen. Source material: Vdelta1+ gamma-delta thymocytes from the thymus. The subset denotes: FACS-sorted CD3+ TCRalphabeta- TCRVdelta1+ TCRVdelta2- thymocytes. These receptors originate from a boy younger than two who had congenital heart surgery.

The V gene is TRDV1, the J gene TRDJ1; 10 bases are a match to TRDD3. With V trimmed by 3 bases and J by 0 bases, 25 bases remained unmatched. CDR1 is TSWWSYY and CDR2 is QGS in the germline V gene. The CDR3 sequence is 23 residues long. This CDR3 is CALGDPIPWSPYGGYTNTDKLIF. DNA for the CDR3: TGTGCTCTTGGGGATCCAATCCCCTGGTCCCCTTATGGGGGATACACTAACACCGATAAACTCATCTTT.

The chain uses TRDV1 and TRDJ1; the match to TRDD3 covers 8 bases. Germline V gene lookup returns CDR1 TSWWSYY and CDR2 QGS. The CDR3 sequence is 19 residues long. V dropped 2 bases and J dropped 10; count of bases not matched to a gene: 24. DNA for the CDR3: TGTGCTCTTGGGGAAACCCGGCCTTCCAATGTACTGGGGGTTGGGGTACTCATCTTT. It yields the protein CALGETRPSNVLGVGVLIF.

The count of this clone is one. The chain combines TRDV1 with TRDJ1; TRDD3 agrees at 10 bases. CDR3 length: 17 residues. The ends lost 5 bases at V and 2 bases at J; junction bases unmatched: 11. Germline CDR1 TSWWSYY, CDR2 QGS. CDR3 nucleotide sequence: TGTGCTCTTGGGTCCGCTCCGGTACTGGGGGATACCGATAAACTCATCTTT. Translated: CALGSAPVLGDTDKLIF.

This clone was seen more than once but under ten times. The chain combines TRDV1 with TRDJ1; 11 nucleotides line up with TRDD3. J lost 10 bases, V lost 0 bases, and 10 bases had no gene match. From germline, CDR1 is TSWWSYY and CDR2 QGS. The CDR3 is 16 amino acids. The CDR3 DNA is TGTGCTCTTGGGGAACTCTTGAGCTGGGGGATACAAGGACTCATCTTT. Translating it yields CALGELLSWGIQGLIF.

V and J are TRDV1 and TRDJ1; D unresolved. The CDR3 is made up of 19 amino acids. Per germline, CDR1 TSWWSYY and CDR2 QGS. V was cut by 1 base and J by 6 bases, with 27 bases left in between. The CDR3 coding sequence is TGTGCTCTTGGGGAACGCTACCATGAGCGGTATATTACCCCAAATAAACTCATCTTT. Amino acid sequence: CALGERYHERYITPNKLIF.

This chain connects TRDV1 to TRDJ1; the match to TRDD3 covers 11 bases. Germline V CDR1 and CDR2: TSWWSYY, QGS. This CDR3 is built from 20 residues. The V segment lost 0 bases and the J segment 1 base; nucleotides outside the gene matches: 13. The CDR3 protein is CALGELGRRGGGYVTDKLIF. The DNA for the CDR3 is TGTGCTCTTGGGGAACTAGGGCGTAGGGGTGGGGGATACGTCACCGATAAACTCATCTTT.

This chain uses TRDV1 with TRDJ1, with 11 bases identical to TRDD3. The CDR3 has 20 residues. Germline CDR1 TSWWSYY, CDR2 QGS. V gave up 2 bases and J gave up 8 bases; unmatched junction bases: 22. The DNA for the CDR3 is TGTGCTCTTGGGGAAAACCAGCTGTTATCCGCACTGGGGGATATTAGAAAACTCATCTTT. Protein: CALGENQLLSALGDIRKLIF.

V is TRDV1 and J is TRDJ1; perhaps TRDD2 as D (5 bases). The CDR3 is made up of 16 amino acids. Germline loops: CDR1 TSWWSYY, CDR2 QGS. With 1 base removed from V and 1 base from J, the gap between germline ends came to 13 bases. CDR3 amino acids: CALGEPRFLTTDKLIF. CDR3 bases: TGTGCTCTTGGGGAACCTAGGTTCCTTACCACCGATAAACTCATCTTT.

This clone has just a few counts. V is TRDV1 and J is TRDJ1; 9 bases are shared with TRDD3. After removal of 0 bases from V and 0 bases from J, the junction contained 5 bases not matched to a gene. The CDR3 loop spans 17 amino acids. Germline V CDR1 and CDR2: TSWWSYY, QGS. The CDR3 sequence: CALGELLTGGHTDKLIF. The CDR3 region has the DNA TGTGCTCTTGGGGAACTCTTGACTGGGGGACACACCGATAAACTCATCTTT.

This clone was seen a handful of times. This rearrangement joins TRDV1 to TRDJ1; D may correspond to TRDD2 or TRDD3 (9 bases each). V lost 3 bases and J lost 2, with 40 bases in between. This CDR3 has 24 residues. In germline, CDR1 is TSWWSYY, CDR2 QGS. CDR3: CALGEACGPPPSYTVLGETDKLIF. The CDR3 nucleotides read TGTGCTCTTGGGGAGGCTTGTGGGCCTCCCCCTTCCTACACCGTACTGGGGGAGACCGATAAACTCATCTTT.

The chain couples TRDV1 to TRDJ1; D is perhaps TRDD3 (7 bases). The CDR3 consists of 19 residues. Germline values: CDR1 TSWWSYY, CDR2 QGS. The V and J ends lost 3 bases and 7 bases respectively, with 30 bases between them. The CDR3 is CALGDQLLRGDKGIGKLIF. For the CDR3, the DNA is TGTGCTCTTGGGGACCAACTCCTACGTGGGGATAAAGGGATCGGTAAACTCATCTTT.

There are a few counts of this clone. This may be a read error, as it is one base from a much larger clone. Other DNA sequences in the sample encode the same CDR3. J is TRDJ1 and V is TRDV2, with D hard to call. The CDR3 runs to 10 residues. Germline V gives CDR1 GEAIGNYY, CDR2 EKD. CDR3: CACDTDKLIF. The CDR3 bases are TGCGCCTGTGACACCGATAAACTCATCTTT.

This chain connects TRDV1 to TRDJ1; 7 bases are a match to TRDD2. Germline V lookup: CDR1 TSWWSYY, CDR2 QGS. There are 17 residues in the CDR3. V lost 4 bases to trimming and J lost 4 bases; unmatched junction nucleotides: 15. The CDR3 reads CALGGFLQRTGYDKLIF. The CDR3 DNA reads as TGTGCTCTTGGGGGTTTCCTACAGCGTACTGGCTACGATAAACTCATCTTT.

The V gene is TRDV1, the J gene TRDJ1, with D tentatively TRDD3 (8 bases). The CDR3 spans 20 residues. The V gene lost 5 bases and the J gene lost 2 bases, with 30 bases spanning the gap. From germline, CDR1 is TSWWSYY and CDR2 QGS. CDR3 in amino acids: CALGRFLHPGGERNTDKLIF. As DNA, the CDR3 is TGTGCTCTTGGGCGTTTCCTACACCCTGGGGGAGAACGGAATACCGATAAACTCATCTTT.

This clone was seen more than once but under ten times. This rearrangement joins TRDV1 to TRDJ1, with TRDD3 matching 11 bases. Germline trimming cut 9 bases from V and 1 base from J; bases unmatched to any gene: 28. The CDR3 is 22 residues long. Germline values: CDR1 TSWWSYY, CDR2 QGS. CDR3 sequence: CALPHGRRCLLGDNGGTDKLIF. CDR3 nucleotide sequence: TGTGCTCTCCCCCACGGTCGTCGCTGTCTACTGGGGGATAACGGGGGCACCGATAAACTCATCTTT.